This T cell receptor (beta chain) comes out of a study of T cells in Graves' hyperthyroidism and ophthalmopathy. This clonotype was observed a few times. This CDR3 is 14 amino acids long. The germline V gene encodes CDR1 MNHNS and CDR2 SASEGT. Trimming cost V 6 bases and J 5 bases; bases outside gene matches: 9. Amplified regions were TCR beta CDR3 sequences from RNA transcripts. Using the HTBI primer set, a first-round RT-PCR was run on the TCR CDR3. TCRdb reanalysed the multiplex PCR reads using MiXCR and keeps one entry per CDR3 protein. The sample includes about 420,000 distinct CDR3 sequences, about 15% of them seen just once.

The sequence came from a woman aged 18-30 years with Graves' hyperthyroidism. Sequencing was performed on blood. The V and J genes are TRBV6-1 and TRBJ1-1, with TRBD1 matching 7 bases. The CDR3 DNA reads as TGTGCCAGCAGCCCAGGGGGTGGGAGGACTGAAGCTTTCTTT. This gives the protein CASSPGGGRTEAFF.